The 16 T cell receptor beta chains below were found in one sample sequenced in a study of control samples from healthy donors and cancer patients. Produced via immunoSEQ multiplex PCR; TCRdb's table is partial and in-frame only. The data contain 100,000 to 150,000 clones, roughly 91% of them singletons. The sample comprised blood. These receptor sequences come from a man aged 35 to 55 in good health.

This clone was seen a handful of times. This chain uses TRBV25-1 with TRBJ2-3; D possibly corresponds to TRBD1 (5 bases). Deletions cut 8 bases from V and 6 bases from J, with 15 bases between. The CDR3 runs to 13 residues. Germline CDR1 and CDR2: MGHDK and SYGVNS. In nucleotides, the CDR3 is TGTGCCAGCCGACAGACCCTTGGGGATACGCAGTATTTT. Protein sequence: CASRQTLGDTQYF.

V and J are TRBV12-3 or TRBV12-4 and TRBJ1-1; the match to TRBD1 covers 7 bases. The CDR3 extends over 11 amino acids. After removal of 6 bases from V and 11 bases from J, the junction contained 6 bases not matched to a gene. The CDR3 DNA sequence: TGTGCCAGCAGCTACAGGGGATCCGCTTTCTTT. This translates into CASSYRGSAFF.

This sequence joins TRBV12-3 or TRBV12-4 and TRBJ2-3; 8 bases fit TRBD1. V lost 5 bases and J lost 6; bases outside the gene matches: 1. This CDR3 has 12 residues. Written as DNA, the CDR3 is TGTGCCAGCAGTCCAGGGGGCGATACGCAGTATTTT. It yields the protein CASSPGGDTQYF.

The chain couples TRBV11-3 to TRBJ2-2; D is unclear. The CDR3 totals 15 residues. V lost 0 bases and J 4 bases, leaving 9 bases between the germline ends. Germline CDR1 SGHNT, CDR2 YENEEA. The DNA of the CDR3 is TGTGCCAGCAGCTTAGATCTTCGAACCACCGGGGAGCTGTTTTTT. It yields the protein CASSLDLRTTGELFF.

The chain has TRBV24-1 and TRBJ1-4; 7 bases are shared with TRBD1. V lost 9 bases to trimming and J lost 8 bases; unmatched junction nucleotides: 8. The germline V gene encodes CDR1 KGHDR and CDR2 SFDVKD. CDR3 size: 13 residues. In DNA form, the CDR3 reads TGTGCCACCGCGGACAGGTCGGAGGAAAAACTGTTTTTT. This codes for CATADRSEEKLFF.

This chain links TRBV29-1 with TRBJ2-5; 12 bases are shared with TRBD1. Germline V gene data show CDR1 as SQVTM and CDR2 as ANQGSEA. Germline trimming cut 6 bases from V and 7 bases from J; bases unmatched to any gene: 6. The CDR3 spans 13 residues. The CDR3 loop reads CSVSGQGARTQYF. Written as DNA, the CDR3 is TGCAGCGTCTCGGGACAGGGGGCGCGGACCCAGTACTTC.

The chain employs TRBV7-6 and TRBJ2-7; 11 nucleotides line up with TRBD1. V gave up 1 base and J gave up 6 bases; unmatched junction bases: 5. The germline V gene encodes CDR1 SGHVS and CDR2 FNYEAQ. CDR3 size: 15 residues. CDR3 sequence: CASSLGGQGAGEQYF. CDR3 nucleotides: TGTGCCAGCAGCTTAGGTGGACAGGGGGCGGGCGAGCAGTACTTC.

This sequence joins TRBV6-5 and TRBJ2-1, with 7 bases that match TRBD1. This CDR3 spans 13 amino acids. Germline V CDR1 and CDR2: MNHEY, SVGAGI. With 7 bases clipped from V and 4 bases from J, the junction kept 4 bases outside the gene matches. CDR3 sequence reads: CASIKDRYNEQFF. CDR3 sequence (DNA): TGTGCCAGCATCAAGGACAGGTACAATGAGCAGTTCTTC.

The chain's CDR3 is CASSFGTTGSDTQYF. CDR3 bases: TGTGCCAGCAGCTTTGGTACCACAGGGTCAGATACGCAGTATTTT. This chain joins TRBV7-9 and TRBJ2-3, with D perhaps matching TRBD1 (6 bases). V lost 3 bases to trimming and J lost 4 bases, with 14 bases between them. CDR1 and CDR2 (germline): SEHNR, FQNEAQ (reference sequence). The CDR3 contains 15 residues.

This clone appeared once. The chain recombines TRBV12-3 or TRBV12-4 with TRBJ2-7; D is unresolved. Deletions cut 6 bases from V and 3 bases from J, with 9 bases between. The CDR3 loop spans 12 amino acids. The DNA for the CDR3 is TGTGCCAGCAGCAGACCTAGCTACGAGCAGTACTTC. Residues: CASSRPSYEQYF.

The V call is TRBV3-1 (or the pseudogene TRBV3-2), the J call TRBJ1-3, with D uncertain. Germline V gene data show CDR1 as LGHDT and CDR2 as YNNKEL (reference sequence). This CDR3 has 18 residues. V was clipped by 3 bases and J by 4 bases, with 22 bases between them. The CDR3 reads CASSHRGERRLIGNTIYF. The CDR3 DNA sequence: TGTGCCAGCAGCCACCGAGGTGAGAGGCGCCTGATAGGAAACACCATATATTTT.

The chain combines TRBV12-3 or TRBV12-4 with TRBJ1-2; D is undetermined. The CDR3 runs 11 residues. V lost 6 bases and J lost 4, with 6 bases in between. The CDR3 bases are TGTGCCAGCAGCCTGACCTATGGCTACACCTTC. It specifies CASSLTYGYTF.

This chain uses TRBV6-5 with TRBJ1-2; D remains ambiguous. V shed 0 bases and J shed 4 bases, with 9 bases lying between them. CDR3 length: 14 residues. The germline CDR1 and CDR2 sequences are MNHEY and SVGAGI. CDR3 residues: CASSYSRESYGYTF. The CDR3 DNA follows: TGTGCCAGCAGTTACTCGAGGGAGAGCTATGGCTACACCTTC.

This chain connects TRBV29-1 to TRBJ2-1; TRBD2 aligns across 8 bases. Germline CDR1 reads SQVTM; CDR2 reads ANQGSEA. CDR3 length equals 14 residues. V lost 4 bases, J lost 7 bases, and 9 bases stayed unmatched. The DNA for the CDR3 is TGCAGCGTTGTCGGGGGGGAGGGATTGAATGAGCAGTTCTTC. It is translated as CSVVGGEGLNEQFF.

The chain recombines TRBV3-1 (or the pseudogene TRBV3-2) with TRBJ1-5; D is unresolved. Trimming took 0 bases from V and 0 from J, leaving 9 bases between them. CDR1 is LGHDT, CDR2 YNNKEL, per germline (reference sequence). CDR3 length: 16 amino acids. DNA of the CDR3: TGTGCCAGCAGCCAAGATGTCAGGAATAGCAATCAGCCCCAGCATTTT. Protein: CASSQDVRNSNQPQHF.

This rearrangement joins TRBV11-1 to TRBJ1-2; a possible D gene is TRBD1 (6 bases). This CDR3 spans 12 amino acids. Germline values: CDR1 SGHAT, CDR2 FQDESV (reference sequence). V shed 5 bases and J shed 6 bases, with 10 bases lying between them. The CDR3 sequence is CASSVGGDGYTF. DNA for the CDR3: TGTGCCAGCAGCGTCGGGGGCGATGGCTACACCTTC.